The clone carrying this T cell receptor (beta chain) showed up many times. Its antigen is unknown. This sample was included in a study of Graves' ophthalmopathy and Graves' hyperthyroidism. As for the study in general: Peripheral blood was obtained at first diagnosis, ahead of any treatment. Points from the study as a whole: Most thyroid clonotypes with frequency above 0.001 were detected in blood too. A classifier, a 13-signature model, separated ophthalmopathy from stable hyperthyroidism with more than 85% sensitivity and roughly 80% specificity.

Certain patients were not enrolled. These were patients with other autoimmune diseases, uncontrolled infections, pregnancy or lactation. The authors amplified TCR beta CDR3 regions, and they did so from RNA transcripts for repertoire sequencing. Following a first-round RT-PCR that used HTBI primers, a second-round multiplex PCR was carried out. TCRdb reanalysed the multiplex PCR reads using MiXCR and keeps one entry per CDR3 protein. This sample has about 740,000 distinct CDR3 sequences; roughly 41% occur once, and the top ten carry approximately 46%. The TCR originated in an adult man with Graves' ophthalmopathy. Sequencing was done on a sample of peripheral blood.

The CDR3 protein is CSVGRGAGTEAFF. The DNA of the CDR3 is TGCAGCGTTGGACGGGGCGCGGGTACTGAAGCTTTCTTT. The V and J genes are TRBV29-1 and TRBJ1-1, with D perhaps matching TRBD1 (5 bases). Germline values: CDR1 SQVTM, CDR2 ANQGSEA. V shed 4 bases and J shed 5 bases, with 14 bases lying between them. This CDR3 contains 13 residues.